The T cell receptor beta chain under discussion was sequenced for a study of cytomegalovirus exposure and HLA in healthy donors. The germline V gene encodes CDR1 SEHNR and CDR2 FQNEAQ (reference sequence). The CDR3 has 16 residues. The V gene end was trimmed by 5 bases and the J gene end by 8 bases; junction bases not matched to a gene: 8. Study-wide results and caveats: As was reported, the HLA-A and HLA-B alleles of most subjects were accurately predicted from TCR beta sequences. Reportedly, cytomegalovirus status was diagnosed with high sensitivity and specificity.

Only one count was recorded for this clone. Its matching antigen is unknown. PCR involved 60 Vbeta and 13 Jbeta primers. Measured with immunoSEQ multiplex PCR; TCRdb has only the in-frame clones, and not every one. The profile shows about 76,000 clones, under 80% of them singletons. Sample: PBMCs. V gene TRBV7-9 combines with J gene TRBJ2-1; the match to TRBD2 covers 14 bases. This TCR derives from a man aged 55 to 70 in good health and CMV-seropositive. The DNA of the CDR3 is TGTGCCAGCAGCCCGACTAGCGGGAGGGCCAGGGATGAGCAGTTCTTC. Translated, it gives CASSPTSGRARDEQFF.